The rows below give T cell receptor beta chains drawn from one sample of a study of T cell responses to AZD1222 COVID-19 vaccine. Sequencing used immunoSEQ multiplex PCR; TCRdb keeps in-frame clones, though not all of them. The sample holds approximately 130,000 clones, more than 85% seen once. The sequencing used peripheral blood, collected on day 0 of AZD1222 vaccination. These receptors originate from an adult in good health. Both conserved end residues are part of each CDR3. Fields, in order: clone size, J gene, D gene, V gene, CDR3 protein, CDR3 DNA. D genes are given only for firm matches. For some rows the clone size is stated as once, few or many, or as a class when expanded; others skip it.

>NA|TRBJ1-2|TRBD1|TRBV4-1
CASSLVRGHSYGYTF
TGCGCCAGCAGTTTGGTAAGGGGGCACAGCTATGGCTACACCTTC
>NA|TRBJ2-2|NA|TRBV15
CATSPGGYGAGELFF
TGTGCCACCAGCCCGGGCGGGTATGGGGCCGGGGAGCTGTTTTTT
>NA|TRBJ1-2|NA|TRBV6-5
CASRHGTPYGYTF
TGTGCCAGCAGGCACGGGACCCCCTATGGCTACACCTTC
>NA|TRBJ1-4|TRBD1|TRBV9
CASSVEGAGEKLFF
TGTGCCAGCAGCGTAGAGGGGGCAGGAGAAAAACTGTTTTTT
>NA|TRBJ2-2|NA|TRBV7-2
CASRRGGNTGELFF
TGTGCCAGCAGGCGCGGGGGCAACACCGGGGAGCTGTTTTTT
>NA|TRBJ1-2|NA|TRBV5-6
CASSLDEYGYTF
TGTGCCAGCAGCTTGGACGAATATGGCTACACCTTC
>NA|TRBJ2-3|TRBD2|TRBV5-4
CASRRGGRTDTQYF
TGTGCCAGCAGGCGGGGGGGGCGCACAGATACGCAGTATTTT
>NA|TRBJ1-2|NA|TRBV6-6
CASSYVGVGGYTF
TGTGCCAGCAGTTACGTAGGAGTCGGAGGCTACACCTTC
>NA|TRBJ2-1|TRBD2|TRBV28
CASSPSGGTGYNEQFF
TGTGCCAGCAGCCCCAGCGGGGGGACCGGATACAATGAGCAGTTCTTC
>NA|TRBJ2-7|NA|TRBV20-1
CSAPGQTEQYF
TGCAGTGCCCCCGGACAGACCGAGCAGTACTTC
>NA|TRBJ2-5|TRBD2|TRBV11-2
CASSSGLAGIETQYF
TGTGCCAGCAGCTCGGGACTAGCGGGGATCGAGACCCAGTACTTC
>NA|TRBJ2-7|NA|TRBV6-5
CASRFSASYEQYF
TGTGCCAGCAGGTTCTCAGCCTCCTACGAGCAGTACTTC
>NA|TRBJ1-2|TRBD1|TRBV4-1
CASSQETRDSLYGYTF
TGCGCCAGCAGCCAAGAAACGCGGGACAGCCTCTATGGCTACACCTTC
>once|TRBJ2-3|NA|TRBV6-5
CASSRTTRTDTQYF
TGTGCCAGCAGCCGTACTACTAGGACAGATACGCAGTATTTT
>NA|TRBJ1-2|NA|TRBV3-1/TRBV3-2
CASSPYGGTSGYTF
TGTGCCAGCAGCCCCTATGGGGGCACGTCTGGCTACACCTTC
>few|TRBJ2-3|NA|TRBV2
CASSGAPRDTQYF
TGTGCCAGTTCCGGGGCGCCGAGAGATACGCAGTATTTT
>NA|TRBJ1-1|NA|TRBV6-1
CASSERGQNTEAFF
TGTGCCAGCAGTGAAAGAGGGCAAAACACTGAAGCTTTCTTT
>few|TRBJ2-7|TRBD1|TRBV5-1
CASSLRDRSYEQYF
TGCGCCAGCAGCCTCCGGGACAGGTCCTACGAGCAGTACTTC
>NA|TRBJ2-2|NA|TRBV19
CASAPPTGELFF
TGTGCCAGTGCACCCCCCACCGGGGAGCTGTTTTTT
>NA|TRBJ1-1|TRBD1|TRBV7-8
CASSEQGINTEAFF
TGTGCCAGCAGCGAACAGGGGATAAACACTGAAGCTTTCTTT
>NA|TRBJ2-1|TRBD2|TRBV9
CASSVASSGGYNEQFF
TGTGCCAGCAGCGTAGCTAGCAGCGGGGGGTACAATGAGCAGTTCTTC
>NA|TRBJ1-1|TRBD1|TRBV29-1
CSGNRDRTNTEAFF
TGCAGCGGGAACCGGGACAGGACGAACACTGAAGCTTTCTTT
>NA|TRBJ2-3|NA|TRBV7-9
CASSYSRGAGTTDTQYF
TGTGCCAGCAGCTATTCCCGGGGGGCGGGGACCACAGATACGCAGTATTTT
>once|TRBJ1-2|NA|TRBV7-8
CASSLGGQNGYTF
TGTGCCAGCAGCTTAGGTGGACAAAATGGCTACACCTTC
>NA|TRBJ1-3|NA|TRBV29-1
CSVVSSGNTIYF
TGCAGCGTGGTCTCCTCTGGAAACACCATATATTTT
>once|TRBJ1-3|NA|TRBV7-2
CASSSRGGLISGNTIYF
TGTGCCAGCAGCTCGCGGGGGGGACTTATCTCTGGAAACACCATATATTTT
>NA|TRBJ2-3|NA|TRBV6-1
CASSEALRGGTDTQYF
TGTGCCAGCAGTGAAGCGTTACGGGGAGGCACAGATACGCAGTATTTT
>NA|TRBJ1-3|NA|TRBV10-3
CAISPGNTIYF
TGTGCCATCAGCCCCGGAAACACCATATATTTT